These T cell receptor beta chains were read from a single sample in a study of response to subunit inactivated influenza vaccine. TCRdb analysed the RT-PCR reads with MiXCR anew, one entry per CDR3 protein. The top ten hold over 1.5% of the sample, which has about 520,000 distinct CDR3 sequences, 25% seen once. Sequencing used CD4+ T cells sorted from PBMCs, obtained around 5 days after vaccination. The receptors come from a man between 50 and 59 years old who received an inactivated influenza vaccine. Each CDR3 is given with its conserved first and last residue. A D gene is named only where the DNA matches it firmly. Expanded clones get a size class; other rows say once, few or many, or leave the size out.

>TRBJ2-7|.|12|.|TRBV12-3/TRBV12-4
TGTGCCAGCAGTTTAGGAGGGGCCGAGCAGTACTTC
CASSLGGAEQYF
>TRBJ2-1|few|16|.|TRBV27
TGTGCCAGCGCCCAAGGAATGGCCCGGGGGATTAATGAGCAGTTCTTC
CASAQGMARGINEQFF
>TRBJ2-2|.|16|TRBD1|TRBV28
TGTGCCAGCAGTTCAGGACAGGGCTTGAACACCGGGGAGCTGTTTTTT
CASSSGQGLNTGELFF
>TRBJ1-6|few|14|.|TRBV19
TGTGCCAGTAGCATCCGGGACTCTTATTCACCCCTCCACTTT
CASSIRDSYSPLHF
>TRBJ1-1|.|11|.|TRBV7-9
TGTGCCACTCCGGGGGTTACTGAAGCTTTCTTT
CATPGVTEAFF
>TRBJ2-7|.|13|.|TRBV28
TGTGCCAGCAGTTCCCTAAGATCCGTCGAGCAGTACTTC
CASSSLRSVEQYF
>TRBJ2-2|few|15|.|TRBV5-1
TGCGCCAGCAGCCCGGACAGACAAAACACCGGGGAGCTGTTTTTT
CASSPDRQNTGELFF
>TRBJ2-1|few|17|TRBD1|TRBV24-1
TGTGCCACCAGTGATTTCGGTTGGACAGGGGGCTTCAATGAGCAGTTCTTC
CATSDFGWTGGFNEQFF
>TRBJ1-5|.|15|.|TRBV19
TGTGCCAGTAGTTACCAGGGGTCTGGCAATCAGCCCCAGCATTTT
CASSYQGSGNQPQHF
>TRBJ2-2|few|13|TRBD2|TRBV24-1
TGTGCCACCAGGCGGGGGGCGGACGGGGAGCTGTTTTTT
CATRRGADGELFF
>TRBJ2-7|few|14|.|TRBV7-9
TGTGCCAGCAGCTTAGACGGCCTACGGGACGAGCAGTACTTC
CASSLDGLRDEQYF
>TRBJ2-1|few|14|.|TRBV7-2
TGTGCCAGCACCATGACTAGGACCTCGGCTGAGCAGTTCTTC
CASTMTRTSAEQFF
>TRBJ2-3|.|14|TRBD2|TRBV6-1
TGTGCCAGCAAAAGCATGGGACTAGCAGATACGCAGTATTTT
CASKSMGLADTQYF
>TRBJ1-1|few|12|.|TRBV12-3/TRBV12-4
TGTGCCAGCAGTAAGACAAACACTGAAGCTTTCTTT
CASSKTNTEAFF
>TRBJ2-7|.|14|TRBD2|TRBV20-1
TGCAGTGCCCAACTAGCGGGAGGGCCTTACGAGCAGTACTTC
CSAQLAGGPYEQYF